Shown below are 8 T cell receptor beta chains from a single sample sequenced in a study of beta chain features in type 1 diabetes. General study points: Across all four CD4+ subsets, people with type 1 diabetes showed modestly shorter TCRB CDR3s.

Sequencing targeted expressed TCRB transcripts, as all isolated RNA had been reverse transcribed. This table comes from immunoSEQ multiplex PCR, and its TCRdb copy is limited to in-frame clones, with some not included. Of some 660,000 clones in the sample, 11% to 15% were seen once. No antigen has been identified for these receptors. What was sequenced was naive CD4+ T cells from blood. The receptor source for this set is a man aged 18 to 29 with type 1 diabetes.

This clone was seen a handful of times. This rearrangement joins TRBV2 to TRBJ2-3; D possibly matches TRBD1 or TRBD2 (5 bases each). Deletions cut 8 bases from V and 2 bases from J, with 11 bases between. The CDR3 sequence is 13 residues long. Germline-derived CDR1 and CDR2 are SNHLY and FYNNEI. The CDR3 protein is CASREGATDTQYF. Here the CDR3 DNA reads TGTGCCAGCCGGGAAGGGGCCACAGATACGCAGTATTTT.

This clone has a handful of counts. The gene calls are TRBV7-2 and TRBJ1-1, with D hard to call. With 1 base removed from V and 2 bases from J, the gap between germline ends came to 5 bases. CDR1 is SGHTA and CDR2 is FQGNSA in the germline V gene. The CDR3 extends over 13 amino acids. The CDR3 loop is CASSLEANTEAFF. CDR3 in DNA: TGTGCCAGCAGCTTAGAGGCCAACACTGAAGCTTTCTTT. Full variable domain (missing parts from reference TRBV7-2 and TRBJ1-1): GAGVSQSPSNKVTEKGKDVELRCDPISGHTALYWYRQSLGQGLEFLIYFQGNSAPDKSGLPSDRFSAERTGGSVSTLTIQRTQQEDSAVYLCASSLEANTEAFFGQGTRLTVV.

Written as DNA, the CDR3 is TGTGCCAGCAGCTCAGCGATGTACAATGAGCAGTTCTTC. It translates to CASSSAMYNEQFF. J is TRBJ2-1 and V is TRBV11-3; D gene uncertain. The CDR3 sequence is 13 residues long. From germline, CDR1 is SGHNT and CDR2 YENEEA. The V end lost 4 bases, the J end lost 4 bases, and 8 bases lay between the germline ends. The complete variable domain, with remaining parts taken from reference TRBV11-3 and TRBJ2-1, reads EAGVVQSPRYKIIEKKQPVAFWCNPISGHNTLYWYLQNLGQGPELLIRYENEEAVDDSQLPKDRFSAERLKGVDSTLKIQPAELGDSAVYLCASSSAMYNEQFFGPGTRLTVL.

The rearrangement uses TRBV7-2 and TRBJ2-2, with D perhaps assigned TRBD1 or TRBD2 (6 bases each). Germline-derived CDR1 and CDR2 are SGHTA and FQGNSA. The ends were cut back, 8 bases at V and 6 bases at J, with 19 bases in the middle. CDR3 length: 15 amino acids. The CDR3: CASVPWGARSGELFF. The CDR3 DNA is TGTGCCAGCGTCCCGTGGGGGGCGCGGTCCGGGGAGCTGTTTTTT.

This chain joins TRBV6-5 and TRBJ2-7; 11 bases align to TRBD1. Germline V lookup: CDR1 MNHEY, CDR2 SVGAGI. This CDR3 has 15 residues. With 5 bases clipped from V and 3 bases from J, the junction kept 6 bases outside the gene matches. DNA for the CDR3: TGTGCCAGCAGTCCCCGGACAGGGGGCCTCTACGAGCAGTACTTC. Residues: CASSPRTGGLYEQYF.

This clone showed up just a few times. This chain uses TRBV4-1 with TRBJ2-5; 8 nucleotides align to TRBD2. This CDR3 has 17 amino acids. V was clipped by 3 bases and J by 4 bases; unmatched bases: 13. Per germline, CDR1 MGHRA and CDR2 YSYEKL. The DNA of the CDR3 is TGCGCCAGCAGCCAGGGACTTTTCGCGGGAGGAGGAGAGACCCAGTACTTC. Translating gives CASSQGLFAGGGETQYF.

This clone occurred a few times. The chain has TRBV30 and TRBJ2-1, with 9 bases fitting TRBD2. V lost 0 bases and J lost 11; bases outside the gene matches: 8. There are 14 residues in the CDR3. The germline V gene encodes CDR1 GTSNPN and CDR2 SVGIG (reference sequence). Here the CDR3 reads CAWSVLGLAGKQFF. For the CDR3, the DNA is TGTGCCTGGAGTGTCCTGGGGCTAGCGGGAAAGCAGTTCTTC.

In this sample, this clone turned up a few times. The V call is TRBV30, the J call TRBJ1-4, with D maybe TRBD1 (5 bases). There are 13 residues in the CDR3. Trimming removed 0 bases at V and 7 bases at J, with 9 bases between. Germline V gene lookup returns CDR1 GTSNPN and CDR2 SVGIG (reference sequence). Written as DNA, the CDR3 is TGTGCCTGGAGTGTACCTGGGACTGAAAAACTGTTTTTT. Its translation: CAWSVPGTEKLFF.